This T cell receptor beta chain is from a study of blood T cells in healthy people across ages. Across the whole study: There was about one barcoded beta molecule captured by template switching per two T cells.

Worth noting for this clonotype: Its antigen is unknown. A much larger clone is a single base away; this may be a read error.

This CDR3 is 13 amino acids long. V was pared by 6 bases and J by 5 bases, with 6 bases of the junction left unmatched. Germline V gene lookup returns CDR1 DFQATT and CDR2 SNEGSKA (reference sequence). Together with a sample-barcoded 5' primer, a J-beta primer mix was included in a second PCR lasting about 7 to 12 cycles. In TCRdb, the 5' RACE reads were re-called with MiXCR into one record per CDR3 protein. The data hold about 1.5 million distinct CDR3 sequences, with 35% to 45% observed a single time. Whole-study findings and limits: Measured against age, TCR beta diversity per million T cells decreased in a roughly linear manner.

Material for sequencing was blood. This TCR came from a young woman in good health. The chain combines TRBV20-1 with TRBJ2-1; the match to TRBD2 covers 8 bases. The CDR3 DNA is TGCAGTGCCATTAGCGGGGTCGACAATGAGCAGTTCTTC. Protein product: CSAISGVDNEQFF.